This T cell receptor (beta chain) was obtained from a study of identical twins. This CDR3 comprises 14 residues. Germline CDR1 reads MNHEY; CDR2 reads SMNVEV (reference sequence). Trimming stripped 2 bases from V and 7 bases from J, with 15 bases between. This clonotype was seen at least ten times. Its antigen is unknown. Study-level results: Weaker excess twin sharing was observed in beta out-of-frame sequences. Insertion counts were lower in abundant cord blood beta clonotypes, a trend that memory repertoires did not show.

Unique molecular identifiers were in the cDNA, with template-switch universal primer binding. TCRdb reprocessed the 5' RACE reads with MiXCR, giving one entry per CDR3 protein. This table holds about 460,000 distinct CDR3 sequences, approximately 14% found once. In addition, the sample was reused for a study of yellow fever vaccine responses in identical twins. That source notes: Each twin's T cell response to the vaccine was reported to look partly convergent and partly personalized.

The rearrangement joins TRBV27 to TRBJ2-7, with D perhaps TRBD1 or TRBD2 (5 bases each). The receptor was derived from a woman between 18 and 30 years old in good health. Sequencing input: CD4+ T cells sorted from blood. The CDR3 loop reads CASSLASRVGEQYF. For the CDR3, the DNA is TGTGCCAGCAGTTTAGCTAGCAGGGTTGGGGAGCAGTACTTC.